What follows is one T cell receptor beta chain and its context. Assay used: immunoSEQ multiplex PCR; TCRdb lists only in-frame clones, some missing. The table has around 980,000 clones, about 84% seen once; the top ten hold under 0.8%. The data belong to a study of shared clonotypes between healthy human individuals. Germline CDR1 MNHEY, CDR2 SVGAGI. The V gene lost 5 bases and the J gene lost 7 bases, with 20 bases spanning the gap. This CDR3 is built from 15 residues. This chain joins TRBV6-5 and TRBJ2-5; D may be TRBD1 (6 bases). The sequence was obtained from a man aged 18 to 30 in good health. Some clones in this sample may be carry-over from other donors' samples. The specimen was memory CD4+ T cells from PBMCs. Noted subset: CD45RA-negative fraction. CDR3 region: CASSPPGALGGTQYF. DNA for the CDR3: TGTGCCAGCAGTCCGCCCGGGGCTTTAGGGGGGACCCAGTACTTC.